The source of this T cell receptor (beta chain) is a study of human T cells and chemical hapten exposure. Findings and caveats of the study: With DPC sensitization, TCRs exceeding 1 in 1000 frequency showed no change. There was alopecia in the donors, so their immune response may differ from that of healthy people.

Unique molecular identifiers were attached to individual cDNA molecules within the library. TCRdb re-analysed the RACE reads in MiXCR, keeping a single row per CDR3 protein. The sample contains some 330,000 distinct CDR3 sequences, around 5.5% of which appear only once. This CDR3 is 14 amino acids long. V lost 0 bases and J 5 bases, leaving 11 bases between the germline ends. In germline, CDR1 is SGHRS, CDR2 YFSETQ. Time point given: pre-sensitization, week 0. As for treatment: therapeutic diphenylcyclopropenone sensitization with weekly scalp DPC. This clonotype was seen at least ten times. Its antigen is not identified.

This clonotype originated in a woman aged 18-35 years with alopecia areata. Some clones in this sample may be carry-over from other donors' samples. The sample was whole blood, taken in connection with sensitization to the hapten diphenylcyclopropenone (DPC). The J gene is TRBJ1-1, the V gene TRBV5-1; the D is unclear. This CDR3 is CASSLDGGRTEAFF. CDR3 bases: TGCGCCAGCAGCTTGGATGGAGGGAGAACTGAAGCTTTCTTT. Full variable domain (outside the CDR3, taken from reference TRBV5-1 and TRBJ1-1): KAGVTQTPRYLIKTRGQQVTLSCSPISGHRSVSWYQQTPGQGLQFLFEYFSETQRNKGNFPGRFSGRQFSNSRSEMNVSTLELGDSALYLCASSLDGGRTEAFFGQGTRLTVV.